One sample yielded the 9 T cell receptor beta chains listed below, sequenced in a study of cytomegalovirus exposure and HLA in healthy donors. The PCR employed 60 Vbeta primers together with 13 Jbeta primers. Data came from immunoSEQ multiplex PCR; TCRdb stores just in-frame clones and leaves some out. The table lists roughly 150,000 clones, 70% to 80% of them singletons. Sequenced sample: PBMCs. These receptors came from a male donor in good health and CMV-seronegative.

The chain has TRBV19 and TRBJ2-2, with TRBD1 identical over 9 bases. The germline CDR1 and CDR2 sequences are LNHDA and SQIVND (reference sequence). The CDR3 contains 16 residues. J lost 5 bases, V lost 3 bases, and 7 bases had no gene match. CDR3 loop: CASSIQRTGVTGELFF. For the CDR3, the DNA is TGTGCCAGTAGTATCCAGAGGACAGGGGTAACCGGGGAGCTGTTTTTT.

V usage is TRBV7-8 and J usage is TRBJ2-1, with D unclear. Germline lookup yields CDR1 SGHVS and CDR2 FQNEAQ. This CDR3 has 16 amino acids. V dropped 5 bases and J dropped 1 base, with 15 bases sitting between them. Here the CDR3 reads CASSVVQRLSYNEQFF. In DNA form, the CDR3 reads TGTGCCAGCAGCGTTGTGCAGCGCCTGTCCTACAATGAGCAGTTCTTC. The full variable domain, in which reference TRBV7-8 and TRBJ2-1 provide the parts outside the CDR3, is GAGVSQSPRYKVAKRGQDVALRCDPISGHVSLFWYQQALGQGPEFLTYFQNEAQLDKSGLPSDRFFAERPEGSVSTLKIQRTQQEDSAVYLCASSVVQRLSYNEQFFGPGTRLTVL.

The gene calls are TRBV6-1 and TRBJ2-7; D is unclear. Trimming took 3 bases from V and 2 from J, leaving 5 bases between them. Germline values: CDR1 MNHNS, CDR2 SASEGT. The CDR3 is 12 amino acids. The CDR3 DNA follows: TGTGCCAGCAGTGAGTTTACCTACGAGCAGTACTTC. Translation: CASSEFTYEQYF.

The rearrangement uses TRBV7-9 and TRBJ1-2, with 10 positions matching TRBD1. The ends lost 3 bases at V and 4 bases at J; junction bases unmatched: 8. Germline CDR1 SEHNR, CDR2 FQNEAQ (reference sequence). There are 16 residues in the CDR3. Here the CDR3 reads CASSLGQGLEAYGYTF. The CDR3 DNA reads as TGTGCCAGCAGCTTGGGACAGGGGCTTGAGGCCTATGGCTACACCTTC.

The rearrangement joins TRBV5-1 to TRBJ1-1; D unclear. This CDR3 contains 14 residues. With 6 bases removed from V and 1 base from J, the gap between germline ends came to 13 bases. Germline CDR1 is SGHRS and CDR2 is YFSETQ. The CDR3 DNA reads as TGCGCCAGCACAGACGGACTTGCGAACACTGAAGCTTTCTTT. Its translation: CASTDGLANTEAFF.

The chain is built from TRBV4-1 and TRBJ1-2; D is possibly TRBD1 (6 bases). Deletions cut 2 bases from V and 2 bases from J, with 9 bases between. This CDR3 has 14 amino acids. The germline V gene encodes CDR1 MGHRA and CDR2 YSYEKL. The CDR3: CASSQPTGNYGYTF. The CDR3, as DNA: TGCGCCAGCAGCCAACCTACAGGGAACTATGGCTACACCTTC.

V usage is TRBV2 and J usage is TRBJ2-7; tentative D call: TRBD2 (6 bases). Trimming cost V 5 bases and J 4 bases, with 15 bases left between them. The CDR3 length is 14 residues. CDR1 is SNHLY, CDR2 FYNNEI, per germline. The CDR3 nucleotides read TGTGCCAGCAGTAAGGAGGGATTAGGGTACGAGCAGTACTTC. Protein: CASSKEGLGYEQYF.

J is TRBJ1-1 and V is TRBV7-2; no clear D. The V end lost 7 bases, the J end lost 0 bases, and 15 bases lay between the germline ends. This CDR3 spans 15 amino acids. Germline assignment: CDR1 SGHTA and CDR2 FQGNSA. The CDR3 sequence is CASTPGKNLNTEAFF. The CDR3 nucleotides read TGTGCCAGCACCCCCGGGAAGAACTTGAACACTGAAGCTTTCTTT.

This clone was counted between two and nine times. The CDR3 sequence: CASSLSNRHYNEQFF. For the CDR3, the DNA is TGTGCCAGCAGTTTATCGAACAGGCATTACAATGAGCAGTTCTTC. This chain uses TRBV27 with TRBJ2-1; TRBD1 is a possible D gene (5 bases). The CDR3 is 15 amino acids. Germline V gene sequence: CDR1 MNHEY, CDR2 SMNVEV (reference sequence). The V end was cut by 0 bases, the J end by 4 bases, with 10 bases between.